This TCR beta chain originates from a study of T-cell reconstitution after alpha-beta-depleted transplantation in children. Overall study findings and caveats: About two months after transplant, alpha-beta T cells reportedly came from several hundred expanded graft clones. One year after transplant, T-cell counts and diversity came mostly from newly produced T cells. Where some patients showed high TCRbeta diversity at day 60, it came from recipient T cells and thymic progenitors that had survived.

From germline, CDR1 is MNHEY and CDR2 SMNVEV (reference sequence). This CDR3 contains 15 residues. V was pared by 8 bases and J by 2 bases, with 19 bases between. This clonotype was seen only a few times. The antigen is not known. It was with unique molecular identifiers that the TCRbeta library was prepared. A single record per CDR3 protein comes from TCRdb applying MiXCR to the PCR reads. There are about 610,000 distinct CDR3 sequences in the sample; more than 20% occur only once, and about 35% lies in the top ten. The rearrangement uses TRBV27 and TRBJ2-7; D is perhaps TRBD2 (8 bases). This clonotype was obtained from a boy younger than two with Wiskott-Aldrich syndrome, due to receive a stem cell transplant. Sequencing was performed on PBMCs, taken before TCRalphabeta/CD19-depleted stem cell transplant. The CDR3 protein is CASCEGAGGAYEQYF. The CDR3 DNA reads TGTGCCAGCTGCGAGGGGGCGGGAGGCGCCTACGAGCAGTACTTC.